The source of this TCR beta chain is a study of blood T cells in healthy people across ages. A sample-barcoded 5' primer and a J-beta primer mix were used in a second PCR of roughly 6 to 11 cycles. TCRdb redid the calling of the 5' RACE reads with MiXCR, one entry per CDR3 protein. The sample contains about 1.7 million distinct CDR3 sequences, approximately 28% of which appear only once. This clonotype appeared a few times. The sample was blood. The TCR was taken from a woman in her thirties in good health.

The CDR3 is CASSDAIYNEQFF. CDR3 sequence (DNA): TGTGCCAGCAGCGACGCTATTTACAATGAGCAGTTCTTC. V gene TRBV7-2 combines with J gene TRBJ2-1; D remains ambiguous. From germline, CDR1 is SGHTA and CDR2 FQGNSA. The CDR3 length is 13 residues. V was clipped by 5 bases and J by 4 bases, with 9 bases between them.